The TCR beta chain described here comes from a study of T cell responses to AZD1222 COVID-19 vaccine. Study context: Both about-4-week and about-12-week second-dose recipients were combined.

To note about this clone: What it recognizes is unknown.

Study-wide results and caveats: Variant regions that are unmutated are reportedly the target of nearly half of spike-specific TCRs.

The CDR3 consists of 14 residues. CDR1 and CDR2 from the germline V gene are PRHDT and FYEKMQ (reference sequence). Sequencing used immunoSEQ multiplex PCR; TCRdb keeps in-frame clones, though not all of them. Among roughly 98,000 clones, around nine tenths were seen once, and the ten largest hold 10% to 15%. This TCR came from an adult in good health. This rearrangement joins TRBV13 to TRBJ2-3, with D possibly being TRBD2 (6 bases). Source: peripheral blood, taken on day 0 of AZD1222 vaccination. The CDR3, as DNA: TGTTCGAGTAGGTCGGGGGATCACGCAGATACGCAGTATTTT. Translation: CSSRSGDHADTQYF.